This is a list of T cell receptor beta chains from one sample in a study of cytomegalovirus exposure and HLA in healthy donors. The data were produced by immunoSEQ multiplex PCR, yet TCRdb's version contains in-frame clones alone and is incomplete. The sample lists about 35,000 clones; 80% were seen once. Sequenced material: PBMCs. The receptors stem from a male donor in good health and CMV-seronegative. The CDR3 runs from the conserved cysteine through the conserved F or W. Each record gives: V gene, D gene, J gene, clone size, CDR3 DNA, CDR3 protein. A D gene is named only where the DNA matches it firmly. Not all rows give a size; the values are once, few, many and, for expanded clones, a class.

v_gene: TRBV27; d_gene: NA; j_gene: TRBJ1-1; abundance: once; CDR3nt: TGTGCCAGCAGTCTAAACGTCAGGGAAACTGAAGCTTTCTTT; CDR3aa: CASSLNVRETEAFF
v_gene: TRBV5-1; d_gene: NA; j_gene: TRBJ2-7; abundance: NA; CDR3nt: TGCGCCAGCAGCTTCCGGACTGGGTACGAGCAGTACTTC; CDR3aa: CASSFRTGYEQYF
v_gene: TRBV5-1; d_gene: NA; j_gene: TRBJ2-2; abundance: NA; CDR3nt: TGCGCCAGCAGCACCGCGGGCGAGAACACCGGGGAGCTGTTTTTT; CDR3aa: CASSTAGENTGELFF
v_gene: TRBV6-5; d_gene: NA; j_gene: TRBJ1-2; abundance: NA; CDR3nt: TGTGCCAGCAGTTACTCTCAGGTTAACTATGGCTACACCTTC; CDR3aa: CASSYSQVNYGYTF
v_gene: TRBV6-5; d_gene: NA; j_gene: TRBJ1-1; abundance: NA; CDR3nt: TGTGCCAGCAGTTACGGTGGGGAGTCCAAGTTGCGTTTT; CDR3aa: CASSYGGESKLRF
v_gene: TRBV5-1; d_gene: TRBD1; j_gene: TRBJ2-7; abundance: NA; CDR3nt: TGCGCCAGCAGCCCGGGACAGGGGGCCGACGAGCAGTACTTC; CDR3aa: CASSPGQGADEQYF
v_gene: TRBV6-5; d_gene: NA; j_gene: TRBJ1-1; abundance: few; CDR3nt: TGTGCCAGCAGTTATCTGCAGGGGATCGCTGAAGCTTTCTTT; CDR3aa: CASSYLQGIAEAFF
v_gene: TRBV30; d_gene: NA; j_gene: TRBJ1-5; abundance: NA; CDR3nt: TGTGCCTGGAGTCCTGACCGGGGGGGAAATCAGCCCCAGCATTTT; CDR3aa: CAWSPDRGGNQPQHF
v_gene: TRBV18; d_gene: TRBD1; j_gene: TRBJ1-1; abundance: NA; CDR3nt: TGTGCCAGCTCCCCAGGGGGCGAAGGGACTGAAGCTTTCTTT; CDR3aa: CASSPGGEGTEAFF
v_gene: TRBV19; d_gene: TRBD2; j_gene: TRBJ2-1; abundance: NA; CDR3nt: TGTGCCAGTAGTGGATTAGCGGGCCACTCCTACAATGAGCAGTTCTTC; CDR3aa: CASSGLAGHSYNEQFF
v_gene: TRBV28; d_gene: NA; j_gene: TRBJ2-6; abundance: once; CDR3nt: TGTGCCCGGGGGACGCCACCTGACGGGGCCAACGTCCTGACTTTC; CDR3aa: CARGTPPDGANVLTF
v_gene: TRBV25-1; d_gene: TRBD2; j_gene: TRBJ2-7; abundance: NA; CDR3nt: TGTGCCAGCAGTGAATATCCACTAGCGGGAGGGCCTACCCACGAGCAGTACTTC; CDR3aa: CASSEYPLAGGPTHEQYF
v_gene: TRBV4-3; d_gene: TRBD2; j_gene: TRBJ2-2; abundance: NA; CDR3nt: TGCGCCAGCAGCCAAGGACTAGCGGGAGAGGGGACCGGGGAGCTGTTTTTT; CDR3aa: CASSQGLAGEGTGELFF
v_gene: TRBV15; d_gene: TRBD2; j_gene: TRBJ2-7; abundance: NA; CDR3nt: TGTGCCACCAGCACGGGGTCCCTAGCGGCCGCCTACGAGCAGTACTTC; CDR3aa: CATSTGSLAAAYEQYF
v_gene: TRBV25-1; d_gene: TRBD1; j_gene: TRBJ2-3; abundance: NA; CDR3nt: TGTGCCAGCAGTGAAATTGAGGGGACAGGGGCGACAGATACGCAGTATTTT; CDR3aa: CASSEIEGTGATDTQYF
v_gene: TRBV4-2; d_gene: NA; j_gene: TRBJ2-7; abundance: NA; CDR3nt: TGTGCCAGCAGCCATTCCGGGACTGCGGTGGAGCAGTACTTC; CDR3aa: CASSHSGTAVEQYF
v_gene: TRBV5-1; d_gene: TRBD1; j_gene: TRBJ2-4; abundance: NA; CDR3nt: TGCGCCAGCAGCTTGGAGGGGACAGGGTACGGAGACATTCAGTACTTC; CDR3aa: CASSLEGTGYGDIQYF
v_gene: TRBV18; d_gene: TRBD1; j_gene: TRBJ1-1; abundance: NA; CDR3nt: TGTGCCAGCTCAGGGACAGGGTGGTCGAACACTGAAGCTTTCTTT; CDR3aa: CASSGTGWSNTEAFF
v_gene: TRBV4-2; d_gene: TRBD1; j_gene: TRBJ1-2; abundance: NA; CDR3nt: TGTGCCAGCAGCCAAGGGACAGGGCCGGAGGGCTACACCTTC; CDR3aa: CASSQGTGPEGYTF
v_gene: TRBV11-2; d_gene: TRBD2; j_gene: TRBJ2-7; abundance: NA; CDR3nt: TGTGCCAGCAGCAGTCGGACTAGCGGGGGCTACGAGCAGTACTTC; CDR3aa: CASSSRTSGGYEQYF
v_gene: TRBV28; d_gene: TRBD1; j_gene: TRBJ1-5; abundance: NA; CDR3nt: TGTGCCAGCAGTTTGGGCAGGGGGACTCAGCCCCAGCATTTT; CDR3aa: CASSLGRGTQPQHF
v_gene: TRBV7-9; d_gene: NA; j_gene: TRBJ1-2; abundance: NA; CDR3nt: TGTGCCAGCAGCTTACCGGACAGACGTCGAGGCTACACCTTC; CDR3aa: CASSLPDRRRGYTF
v_gene: TRBV11-2; d_gene: NA; j_gene: TRBJ2-5; abundance: NA; CDR3nt: TGTGCCAGCAGCTCCACATTCAGTCTTCAAGAGACCCAGTACTTC; CDR3aa: CASSSTFSLQETQYF
v_gene: TRBV30; d_gene: NA; j_gene: TRBJ2-7; abundance: NA; CDR3nt: TGTGCCTGGCAAGGGGCTGGAGAGCAGTACTTC; CDR3aa: CAWQGAGEQYF
v_gene: TRBV6-1; d_gene: NA; j_gene: TRBJ2-3; abundance: NA; CDR3nt: TGTGCCAGCAGTGAGACAGTGAGCACAGATACGCAGTATTTT; CDR3aa: CASSETVSTDTQYF
v_gene: TRBV30; d_gene: NA; j_gene: TRBJ1-4; abundance: NA; CDR3nt: TGTGCCTGGTGCCGGGGGGCGGCTAATGAAAAACTGTTTTTT; CDR3aa: CAWCRGAANEKLFF
v_gene: TRBV7-9; d_gene: TRBD2; j_gene: TRBJ2-3; abundance: once; CDR3nt: TGTGCCAGCAGCCCCCCGTACGGGACTAGCGACACAGATACGCAGTATTTT; CDR3aa: CASSPPYGTSDTDTQYF
v_gene: TRBV6-1; d_gene: TRBD2; j_gene: TRBJ2-7; abundance: NA; CDR3nt: TGTGCCAGCACGGAACTAGCGGGGCCCTACGAGCAGTACTTC; CDR3aa: CASTELAGPYEQYF
v_gene: TRBV7-9; d_gene: NA; j_gene: TRBJ1-2; abundance: NA; CDR3nt: TGTGCCAGCAGCCCAGCAGGGGAGGGCTACACCTTC; CDR3aa: CASSPAGEGYTF
v_gene: TRBV4-1; d_gene: NA; j_gene: TRBJ1-5; abundance: NA; CDR3nt: TGCGCCAGCAGCCAAGCTTTTGCGAGCAATCAGCCCCAGCATTTT; CDR3aa: CASSQAFASNQPQHF
v_gene: TRBV6-5; d_gene: NA; j_gene: TRBJ2-1; abundance: NA; CDR3nt: TGTGCCAGCAGTCCCCTCACAGGTTCCTACAATGAGCAGTTCTTC; CDR3aa: CASSPLTGSYNEQFF
v_gene: TRBV10-1; d_gene: TRBD2; j_gene: TRBJ2-7; abundance: NA; CDR3nt: TGCGCCAGCAGACGGGAGGGTCACGAGCAGTACTTC; CDR3aa: CASRREGHEQYF
v_gene: TRBV6-1; d_gene: NA; j_gene: TRBJ1-5; abundance: NA; CDR3nt: TGTGTTTCGGGTCTGGCTGGCAATCAGCCCCAGCATTTT; CDR3aa: CVSGLAGNQPQHF
v_gene: TRBV30; d_gene: TRBD1; j_gene: TRBJ1-1; abundance: NA; CDR3nt: TGTGCCTGGGTCCGGGACAGGGGTCTTGAAGCTTTCTTT; CDR3aa: CAWVRDRGLEAFF
v_gene: TRBV13; d_gene: TRBD1; j_gene: TRBJ1-3; abundance: NA; CDR3nt: TGTGCCAGCAGCCCCCATACAGGGGGAACTGGAAACACCATATATTTT; CDR3aa: CASSPHTGGTGNTIYF
v_gene: TRBV19; d_gene: TRBD1; j_gene: TRBJ1-4; abundance: NA; CDR3nt: TGTGCCAGCCGACGACAGGGGGAACATGAAAAACTGTTTTTT; CDR3aa: CASRRQGEHEKLFF
v_gene: TRBV5-1; d_gene: TRBD1; j_gene: TRBJ1-2; abundance: NA; CDR3nt: TGCGCCAGCAGCTTGGGAGGGGGCGCCCCCCTCACTAACTATGGCTACACCTTC; CDR3aa: CASSLGGGAPLTNYGYTF
v_gene: TRBV28; d_gene: TRBD1; j_gene: TRBJ1-1; abundance: once; CDR3nt: TGTGCCACCCGCCCGGGACAGGGGGGCACTGAAGCTTTCTTT; CDR3aa: CATRPGQGGTEAFF
v_gene: TRBV9; d_gene: NA; j_gene: TRBJ1-5; abundance: once; CDR3nt: TGTGCCAGAACCCCTGTCGGTCCCTACAATCAGCCCCAGCATTTT; CDR3aa: CARTPVGPYNQPQHF
v_gene: TRBV30; d_gene: NA; j_gene: TRBJ2-5; abundance: NA; CDR3nt: TGTGCCTGGAGTGGTAGCCCAGGGGGGGAGACCCAGTACTTC; CDR3aa: CAWSGSPGGETQYF
v_gene: TRBV6-5; d_gene: NA; j_gene: TRBJ2-6; abundance: NA; CDR3nt: TGTGCCAGCAGAGAGGGGACTGAGGCCAACGTCCTGACTTTC; CDR3aa: CASREGTEANVLTF
v_gene: TRBV7-2; d_gene: NA; j_gene: TRBJ2-7; abundance: NA; CDR3nt: TGTGCCAGCAGCCCCCGTTACGAGCAGTACTTC; CDR3aa: CASSPRYEQYF
v_gene: TRBV5-6; d_gene: TRBD1; j_gene: TRBJ2-7; abundance: NA; CDR3nt: TGTGCCAGCAGGAGGCCGGGACAGGGCTTCTACGAGCAGTACTTC; CDR3aa: CASRRPGQGFYEQYF
v_gene: TRBV29-1; d_gene: NA; j_gene: TRBJ1-1; abundance: NA; CDR3nt: TGCAGCGTTGCGCCAACAGGGTCCACTGAAGCTTTCTTT; CDR3aa: CSVAPTGSTEAFF
v_gene: TRBV5-1; d_gene: TRBD1; j_gene: TRBJ1-5; abundance: NA; CDR3nt: TGCGCCAGCAGCCGGACAGGGGGAGATCAGCCCCAGCATTTT; CDR3aa: CASSRTGGDQPQHF
v_gene: TRBV6-5; d_gene: NA; j_gene: TRBJ2-3; abundance: few; CDR3nt: TGTGCCAGCAGTTACTCGACTGGGGAGGTAGATACGCAGTATTTT; CDR3aa: CASSYSTGEVDTQYF
v_gene: TRBV7-2; d_gene: TRBD2; j_gene: TRBJ2-7; abundance: NA; CDR3nt: TGTGCCAGCAGCTGGGGGACTAGCGGGCCCACTCAGTACGAGCAGTACTTC; CDR3aa: CASSWGTSGPTQYEQYF